The present T cell receptor beta chain was sequenced within a study of T cells after yellow fever vaccination. This CDR3 comprises 14 residues. Trimming removed 5 bases from V and 8 bases from J; junction bases left unmatched: 4. Germline loops: CDR1 LNHDA, CDR2 SQIVND (reference sequence). TCRdb independently ran MiXCR on the 5' RACE reads; one entry per CDR3 protein. The data contain just over 250,000 distinct CDR3 sequences, roughly 4.8% of them seen just once; the ten biggest clones take up under 3.5%. Whole-study findings and limits: The booster response re-showed most primary clones: approximately 95% CD4, over 80% CD8. Only a small proportion of the clonotypes turned up in both the CD4 and the CD8 compartments, likely arising from convergent recombination. Abundant contaminating clonotypes from the bulk population could appear in FACS-sorted repertoires.

About this clonotype: Its target is unknown.

Sample: CD4+ T cells sorted from PBMCs, taken on the day of the yellow fever booster vaccination. This TCR was sampled from a man aged 18-30 years who received the YFV17D yellow fever vaccine. This chain links TRBV19 with TRBJ2-1; TRBD1 aligns across 12 bases. CDR3 DNA: TGTGCCAGTAGTGGGACAGGGGGCTTTCATGAGCAGTTCTTC. This translates into CASSGTGGFHEQFF.